What follows describes a single T cell receptor beta chain. No antigen is known for it. The sample belongs to a study of PD-L1 blockade in urothelial cancer. At the level of the study: About 90% of the roughly 29 patients were men whose urothelial cancer was bladder-origin.

The number of samples from each patient was between 1 and 8, taken pretreatment and on-treatment. Germline V CDR1 and CDR2: LNHDA, SQIVND (reference sequence). V lost 5 bases to trimming and J lost 0 bases, with 10 bases between them. This CDR3 is built from 14 residues. Synthetic spike-ins, TCR analog templates, were added into each PCR. Sequencing was performed with immunoSEQ multiplex PCR; in TCRdb, only in-frame clones are kept and a portion is missing. The sample lists tens of thousands of clones, over 90% occurring once. Overall study results and limits: Lower pretreatment blood TCR clonality, under the median, predicted better survival, researchers reported.

The source of this sequence is a man between 60 and 75 years old with urothelial cancer. The chain combines TRBV19 with TRBJ1-1, with D possibly TRBD1 on 5 matching bases. This sample comprised PBMCs, obtained around atezolizumab (anti-PD-L1) treatment. As DNA, the CDR3 is TGTGCCAGTAGTTCCCAGGGCTTGAACACTGAAGCTTTCTTT. Translated: CASSSQGLNTEAFF.